This TCR beta chain emerged from a study of cytomegalovirus exposure and HLA in healthy donors. The V gene end was trimmed by 2 bases and the J gene end by 6 bases; junction bases not matched to a gene: 4. The germline CDR1 and CDR2 sequences are SGHNT and YYREEE (reference sequence). The CDR3 covers 14 residues. The donors formed part of the roughly 110-subject validation cohort, distinct from the roughly 700-subject first cohort. Whole-study findings and limits: The study found most TCR sequences rare, yet found some public TCRs in many donors. The investigators catalogued some 160 TCR beta chains as cytomegalovirus-associated. Clusters of TCRs from the first cohort tended to co-occur in the roughly 120 validation repertoires (as a later analysis found).

Measured with immunoSEQ multiplex PCR; TCRdb has only the in-frame clones, and not every one. This repertoire shows 150,000 to 200,000 clones, approximately 84% found once; its top ten account for 6% to 9%. For this clone: Its antigen is not identified.

The chain joins TRBV5-4 to TRBJ2-1, with 8 positions matching TRBD1. This receptor was taken from a man younger than 30 in good health and CMV-seropositive. The sample consisted of PBMCs. CDR3 loop: CASSFRTGTNEQFF. CDR3 nucleotides: TGTGCCAGCAGCTTTCGGACAGGGACCAATGAGCAGTTCTTC.